The rows below give T cell receptor beta chains drawn from one sample of a study of PD-L1 blockade in urothelial cancer. Sequencing was performed with immunoSEQ multiplex PCR; in TCRdb, only in-frame clones are kept and a portion is missing. The sample records 35,000 to 45,000 clones, approximately 85% being singletons. Sequenced material: PBMCs, taken around atezolizumab (anti-PD-L1) treatment. These receptors were taken from a man in his 60s with urothelial cancer. Both conserved end residues are part of each CDR3. The D gene is left open where the match is weak. Clone size is not always given. Where it is, it says once, few, many or a class for expanded clones.

D gene,clone size,J gene,V gene,CDR3 DNA,CDR3 protein
.,.,TRBJ2-7,TRBV6-1,TGTGCCAGCAGTGAACGGGGGACCTACGAGCAGTACTTC,CASSERGTYEQYF
TRBD1,.,TRBJ2-7,TRBV28,TGTGCCAGCAACACTTTGGGACAGGCCTCCTACGAGCAGTACTTC,CASNTLGQASYEQYF
TRBD2,medium-sized,TRBJ2-1,TRBV7-9,TGTGCCAGCAGCTTAGGCGGGGGGGGTTTAGGTGAGCAGTTCTTC,CASSLGGGGLGEQFF
.,.,TRBJ1-2,TRBV28,TGTGCCAGCAGTTTAGACAGCAACTATGGCTACACCTTC,CASSLDSNYGYTF
.,.,TRBJ1-1,TRBV30,TGTGCCTACAGCCCAGGGGATTTGAACACTGAAGCTTTCTTT,CAYSPGDLNTEAFF
.,.,TRBJ2-5,TRBV5-6,TGTGCCAGCAGCTTGGGGGCGGGGAGCGAAAAAGAGACCCAGTACTTC,CASSLGAGSEKETQYF
.,.,TRBJ1-1,TRBV11-2,TGTGCCAGCAGCTTTAACAGGGCGGCGATGAACACTGAAGCTTTCTTT,CASSFNRAAMNTEAFF
.,.,TRBJ1-5,TRBV9,TGTGCCAGCAGCGAGACTCTGGGCGGGAATCAGCCCCAGCATTTT,CASSETLGGNQPQHF
TRBD2,.,TRBJ2-5,TRBV6-5,TGTGCCAGCAGTTCGTTGGGCGGGGGGGAGACCCAGTACTTC,CASSSLGGGETQYF
.,.,TRBJ2-1,TRBV19,TGTGCCAGTAGTACAGACAGTTACAATGAGCAGTTCTTC,CASSTDSYNEQFF
TRBD2,.,TRBJ2-3,TRBV7-6,TGTGCCAGCAGCTTAGTCCCGACTAGCGGGGGCCTCAGCACAGATACGCAGTATTTT,CASSLVPTSGGLSTDTQYF
.,large,TRBJ2-1,TRBV6-1,TGTGCCAGCAGTGTTTCGTATGAGCAGTTCTTC,CASSVSYEQFF
TRBD1,.,TRBJ2-7,TRBV5-6,TGTGCCAGCAGCTCTGACAGGGGGCGGGAGCAGTACTTC,CASSSDRGREQYF
.,.,TRBJ1-2,TRBV28,TGTGCCAGCGGGACACCAAACTATGGCTACACCTTC,CASGTPNYGYTF
.,few,TRBJ2-7,TRBV10-3,TGTGCCATCAGTGACTCCCCCTACGAGCAGTACTTC,CAISDSPYEQYF